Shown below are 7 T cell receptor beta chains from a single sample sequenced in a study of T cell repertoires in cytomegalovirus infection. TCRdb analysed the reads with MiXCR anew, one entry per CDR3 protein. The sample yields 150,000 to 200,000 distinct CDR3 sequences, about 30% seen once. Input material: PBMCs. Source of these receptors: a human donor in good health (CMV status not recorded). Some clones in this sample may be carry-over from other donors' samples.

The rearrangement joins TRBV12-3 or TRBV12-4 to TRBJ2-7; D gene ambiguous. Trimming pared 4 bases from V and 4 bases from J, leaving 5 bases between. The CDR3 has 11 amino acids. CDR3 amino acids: CASSYRYEQYF. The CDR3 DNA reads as TGTGCCAGCAGTTACCGGTACGAGCAGTACTTC.

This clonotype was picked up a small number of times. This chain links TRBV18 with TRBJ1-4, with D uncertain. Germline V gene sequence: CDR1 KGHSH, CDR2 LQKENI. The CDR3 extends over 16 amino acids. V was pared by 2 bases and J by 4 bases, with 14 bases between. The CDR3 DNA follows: TGTGCCAGCTCACCAGAAGGGAATCCTGGTAATGAAAAACTGTTTTTT. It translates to CASSPEGNPGNEKLFF. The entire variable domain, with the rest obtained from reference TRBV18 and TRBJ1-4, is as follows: NAGVMQNPRHLVRRRGQEARLRCSPMKGHSHVYWYRQLPEEGLKFMVYLQKENIIDESGMPKERFSAEFPKEGPSILRIQQVVRGDSAAYFCASSPEGNPGNEKLFFGSGTQLSVL.

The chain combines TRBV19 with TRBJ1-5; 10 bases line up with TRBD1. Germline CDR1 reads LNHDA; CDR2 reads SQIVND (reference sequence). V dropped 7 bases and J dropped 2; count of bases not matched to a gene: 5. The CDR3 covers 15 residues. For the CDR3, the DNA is TGTGCCAGTAAGAAGGACAGGGGGGGCAATCAGCCCCAGCATTTT. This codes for CASKKDRGGNQPQHF.

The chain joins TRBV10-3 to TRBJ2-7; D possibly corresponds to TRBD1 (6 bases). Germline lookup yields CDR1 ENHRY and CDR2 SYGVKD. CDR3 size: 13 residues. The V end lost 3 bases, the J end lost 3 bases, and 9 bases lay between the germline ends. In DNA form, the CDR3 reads TGTGCCATCAGTGATGGACAGCTCTACGAGCAGTACTTC. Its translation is CAISDGQLYEQYF.

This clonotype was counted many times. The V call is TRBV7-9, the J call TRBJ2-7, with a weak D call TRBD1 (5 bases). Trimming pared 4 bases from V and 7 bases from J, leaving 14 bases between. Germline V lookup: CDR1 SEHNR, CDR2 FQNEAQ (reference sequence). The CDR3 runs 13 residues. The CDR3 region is CASSSSTEREQYF. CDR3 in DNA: TGTGCCAGCAGCTCCTCGACAGAGAGGGAGCAGTACTTC.

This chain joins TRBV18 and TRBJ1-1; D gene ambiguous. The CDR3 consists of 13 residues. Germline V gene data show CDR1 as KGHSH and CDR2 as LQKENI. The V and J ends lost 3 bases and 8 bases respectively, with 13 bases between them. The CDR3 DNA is TGTGCCAGCTCACCTCTACCCGGCAGGGAAGCTTTCTTT. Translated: CASSPLPGREAFF. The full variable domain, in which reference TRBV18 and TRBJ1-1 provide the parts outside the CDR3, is NAGVMQNPRHLVRRRGQEARLRCSPMKGHSHVYWYRQLPEEGLKFMVYLQKENIIDESGMPKERFSAEFPKEGPSILRIQQVVRGDSAAYFCASSPLPGREAFFGQGTRLTVV.

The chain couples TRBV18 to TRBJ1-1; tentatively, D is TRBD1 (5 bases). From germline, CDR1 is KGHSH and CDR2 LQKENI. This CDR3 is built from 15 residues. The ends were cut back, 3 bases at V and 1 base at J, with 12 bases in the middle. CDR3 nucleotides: TGTGCCAGCTCACCGGAGGTTACAGGGAACACTGAAGCTTTCTTT. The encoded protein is CASSPEVTGNTEAFF.